This entry features one T cell receptor (beta chain) sequence. Its antigen is as yet unknown. This sample is drawn from a study of cytomegalovirus exposure and HLA in healthy donors. General study results and limits: A later analysis by the authors found several of the most significant clusters apparently linked to common viral pathogens. Among the sequence variants, a highly shared cluster was likely an artifact of sequencing. A later analysis showed that HLA-associated TCR beta chains had undergone more clonal expansion than equally common others.

The primer mix had 60 Vbeta and 13 Jbeta primers. This table comes from immunoSEQ multiplex PCR, and its TCRdb copy is limited to in-frame clones, with some not included. The profile shows 130,000 to 150,000 clones, 60% to 85% of them singletons. The sequence was obtained from a woman aged 40-49 years in good health and CMV-seropositive. The sequenced material came from PBMCs.

CDR3: CASSEGTVSNQPQHF. In DNA, the CDR3 is TGTGCCAGCAGCGAGGGGACAGTTAGCAATCAGCCCCAGCATTTT. The chain is built from TRBV9 and TRBJ1-5; 7 positions match TRBD1. This CDR3 spans 15 amino acids. V shed 3 bases and J 0 bases; nucleotides not matched to a gene: 3. Germline values: CDR1 SGDLS, CDR2 YYNGEE.